Sequencing of this T cell receptor (beta chain) was carried out in a study of a mutant IDH1 vaccine in newly diagnosed glioma. V lost 5 bases, J lost 4 bases, and 11 bases lay in between. The CDR3 totals 13 residues. Germline V gene data show CDR1 as MNHEY and CDR2 as SVGAGI. General observations from the study: Vaccine-induced immune responses occurred in roughly 95% of patients.

Notes on this clone: The antigen is undetermined.

Time point defined: week 11, during vaccination. All doses held 300 ug of mutant IDH1 20-mer peptide, with topical imiquimod. Profiling relied on immunoSEQ multiplex PCR, and the TCRdb table lists in-frame clones only, not all of them. This table holds about 30,000 clones, around 90% found once. Source: PBMCs, taken from a glioma patient whose treatment included an IDH1 peptide vaccine. The sequence was collected from a man aged 18 to 30 with glioma. V is TRBV6-5 and J is TRBJ1-2, with D perhaps matching TRBD1 (6 bases). CDR3 sequence (DNA): TGTGCCAGCAGTCTTGACAGGCTCTATGGCTACACCTTC. Encoded protein: CASSLDRLYGYTF.